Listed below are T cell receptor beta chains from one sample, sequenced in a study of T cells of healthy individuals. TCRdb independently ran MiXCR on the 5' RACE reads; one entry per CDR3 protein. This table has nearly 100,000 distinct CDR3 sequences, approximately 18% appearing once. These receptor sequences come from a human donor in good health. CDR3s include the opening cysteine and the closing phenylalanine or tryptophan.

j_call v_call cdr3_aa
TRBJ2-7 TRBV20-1 CSARGRGGHEQYF
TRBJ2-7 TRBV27 CASSRTSLNEQYF
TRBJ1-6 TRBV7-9 CASSFLRSPLHF
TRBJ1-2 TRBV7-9 CASSLSQEDRFYGYTF
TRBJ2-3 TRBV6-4 CASSPLGLAGGGGTDTQYF
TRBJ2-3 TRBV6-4 CASSDSVGTDTQYF
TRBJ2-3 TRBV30 CAWTVGTSGVTQYF
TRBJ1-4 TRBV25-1 CASSESQRGKLFF
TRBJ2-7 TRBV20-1 CSASLLTGGVYEQYF
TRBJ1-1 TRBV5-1 CASSWAAGGGNTEAFF
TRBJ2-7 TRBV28 CASSLGLYSYEQYF
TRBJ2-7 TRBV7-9 CASSLVPIWQYF
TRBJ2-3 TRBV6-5 CASRRTGTSGTDTQYF
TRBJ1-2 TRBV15 CATSRDHRGEYGYTF
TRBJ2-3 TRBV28 CASNPAGSTDTQYF
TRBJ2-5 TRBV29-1 CSVKPQGAQETQYF
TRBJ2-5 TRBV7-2 CASSPSGTQETQYF
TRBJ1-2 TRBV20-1 CSASTNYGYTF
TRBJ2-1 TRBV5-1 CASSHGLAGGFGNEQFF
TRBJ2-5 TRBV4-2 CASSQYPRDGGTGETQYF
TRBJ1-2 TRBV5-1 CASSLARDSGGGYTF
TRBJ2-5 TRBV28 CASSILQETQYF
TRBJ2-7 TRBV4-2 CASSQDRGTANEQYF
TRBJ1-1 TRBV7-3 CASSSSGTGGEEAFF
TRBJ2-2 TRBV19 CASSPMGTSGTGELFF
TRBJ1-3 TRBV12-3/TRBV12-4 CATGRPTIYF
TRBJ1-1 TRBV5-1 CASSFSGANTEAFF
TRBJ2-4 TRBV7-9 CASSLEGGGIQYF
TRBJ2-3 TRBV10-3 CATEQGLAGVGTDTQYF
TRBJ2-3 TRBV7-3 CASSSSGTFADTQYF
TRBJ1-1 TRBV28 CASFSTGLNTEAFF
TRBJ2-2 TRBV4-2 CASSQRLAGYTGELFF
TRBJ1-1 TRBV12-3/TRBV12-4 CASTDGTGPNTEAFF
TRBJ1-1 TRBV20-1 CSGSDRVMVGREAFF
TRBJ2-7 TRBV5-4 CASSLIDGAAYEQYF
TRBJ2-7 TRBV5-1 CASSLDGPPEQYF
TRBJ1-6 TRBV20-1 CSARDPDRGDNSPLHF
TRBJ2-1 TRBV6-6 CASSYSVDSGEFPSSYNEQFF
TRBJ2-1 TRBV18 CASSPLIGTGKGNEQFF
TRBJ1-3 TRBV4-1 CASSRLGQGNTIYF
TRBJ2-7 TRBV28 CASREPVGYEQYF
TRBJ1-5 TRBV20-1 CSAPTGTIANQPQHF
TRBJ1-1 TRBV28 CASSWTGLNTEAFF
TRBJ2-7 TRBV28 CASSLGQGYLYEQYF
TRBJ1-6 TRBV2 CASRTGKGSPLHF